These 22 T cell receptor beta chains were all obtained from the same sample, sequenced in a study of CD4 T cells in relation to SARS-CoV-2 and coronaviruses. For these TCRs, the target antigens are not known. The method was immunoSEQ multiplex PCR; TCRdb's version includes in-frame clones alone and lacks a portion of them. The top ten hold around a sixth of the sample, which has 20,000 to 25,000 clones, roughly 80% seen once. Unexposed donor CD4+ T cells date from about 2011-2018, before the COVID-19 pandemic. Isolation of CD4+ T cells took place after about 9 days in culture. The sequenced sample was CD4+ T cells from PBMCs, cultured in vitro. These TCRs come from a human donor in good health.

This chain links TRBV28 with TRBJ1-4; TRBD1 matches 9 bases. Trimming at V came to 5 bases and at J to 7 bases, leaving 14 bases not matched to a gene. Per germline, CDR1 MDHEN and CDR2 SYDVKM. The CDR3 runs to 17 residues. CDR3 sequence: CASSGILGTGWAEKLFF. The CDR3 DNA is TGTGCCAGCAGTGGTATACTCGGGACAGGGTGGGCTGAAAAACTGTTTTTT.

The V gene is TRBV11-2, the J gene TRBJ1-6; D gene uncertain. This CDR3 is 15 amino acids long. Germline V CDR1 and CDR2: SGHAT, FQNNGV. The ends were cut back, 2 bases at V and 9 bases at J, with 14 bases in the middle. CDR3 sequence: CASSLTSAPGSPLHF. The CDR3 nucleotides read TGTGCCAGCAGCTTAACATCAGCCCCGGGTTCACCCCTCCACTTT.

This clone was recorded only once. The CDR3 region is CASSHRDLYNEQFF. The CDR3 DNA sequence: TGTGCCAGCAGCCACCGGGACCTCTACAATGAGCAGTTCTTC. The chain recombines TRBV14 with TRBJ2-1; D could derive from TRBD1 or TRBD2 (5 bases each). There are 14 residues in the CDR3. Germline loops: CDR1 SGHDN, CDR2 FVKESK. V lost 3 bases, J lost 3 bases, and 9 bases lay in between.

This clone showed up just a few times. V and J are TRBV30 and TRBJ2-7, with D maybe TRBD2 (5 bases). From germline, CDR1 is GTSNPN and CDR2 SVGIG (reference sequence). The V gene lost 4 bases and the J gene lost 0 bases, with 13 bases spanning the gap. The CDR3 is made up of 14 amino acids. The CDR3 protein is CAWTRDDTSYEQYF. The CDR3 region has the DNA TGTGCCTGGACTCGGGATGACACCTCCTACGAGCAGTACTTC.

This chain joins TRBV18 and TRBJ1-1, with a tentative D call TRBD1 (6 bases). This CDR3 has 15 residues. The V gene lost 11 bases and the J gene lost 0 bases, with 19 bases spanning the gap. Germline loops: CDR1 KGHSH, CDR2 LQKENI. The CDR3 sequence is CASRGGVGMNTEAFF. The CDR3 nucleotides read TGTGCCTCCCGAGGGGGGGTGGGCATGAACACTGAAGCTTTCTTT.

The V call is TRBV5-6, the J call TRBJ2-1, with 9 nucleotides matching TRBD1. With 2 bases clipped from V and 12 bases from J, the junction kept 3 bases outside the gene matches. This CDR3 has 12 amino acids. Germline loops: CDR1 SGHDT, CDR2 YYEEEE. The CDR3 protein is CASSLQGAGQFF. The CDR3, as DNA: TGTGCCAGCAGCTTACAGGGGGCTGGGCAGTTCTTC.

The chain combines TRBV18 with TRBJ1-1, with 9 bases that match TRBD1. There are 18 residues in the CDR3. V lost 6 bases to trimming and J lost 1 base; unmatched junction nucleotides: 15. Germline V gene lookup returns CDR1 KGHSH and CDR2 LQKENI. CDR3 sequence: CASSRLHFTGGQNTEAFF. The CDR3 bases are TGTGCCAGCTCGCGACTCCATTTCACAGGGGGCCAGAACACTGAAGCTTTCTTT. The full variable domain, with the rest looked up from reference TRBV18 and TRBJ1-1, is NAGVMQNPRHLVRRRGQEARLRCSPMKGHSHVYWYRQLPEEGLKFMVYLQKENIIDESGMPKERFSAEFPKEGPSILRIQQVVRGDSAAYFCASSRLHFTGGQNTEAFFGQGTRLTVV.

The chain couples TRBV3-1 (or the pseudogene TRBV3-2) to TRBJ1-2; no definite D call. Trimming removed 1 base from V and 8 bases from J, with 14 bases in between. This CDR3 is built from 14 residues. Germline CDR1 reads LGHDT; CDR2 reads YNNKEL (reference sequence). As DNA, the CDR3 is TGTGCCAGCAGCCAAGGGGATGCGTTCCGCGGCTACACCTTC. Residues: CASSQGDAFRGYTF.

This clone came up a few times. The chain carries TRBV30 and TRBJ2-2; 8 positions agree with TRBD1. The CDR3 is made up of 16 amino acids. Germline loops: CDR1 GTSNPN, CDR2 SVGIG (reference sequence). After removal of 1 base from V and 3 bases from J, the junction contained 7 bases not matched to a gene. CDR3 in DNA: TGTGCCTGGAGTGACCCAGGACAGGGTGACACCGGGGAGCTGTTTTTT. Encoded protein: CAWSDPGQGDTGELFF.

This chain uses TRBV12-5 with TRBJ2-2; 7 bases map to TRBD2. The CDR3 loop spans 15 amino acids. V lost 4 bases to trimming and J lost 5 bases; unmatched junction nucleotides: 7. The germline V gene has CDR1 LGHNT and CDR2 FRNRAP. CDR3 region: CASGWGLSLTGELFF. The CDR3 bases are TGTGCTAGTGGTTGGGGACTATCCCTAACCGGGGAGCTGTTTTTT.

This CDR3 is CASSIRGQGLDYGYTF. In nucleotides, the CDR3 is TGCGCCAGCAGCATACGAGGACAGGGTCTTGACTATGGCTACACCTTC. This chain connects TRBV5-1 to TRBJ1-2; 8 positions agree with TRBD1. J was trimmed by 3 bases and V by 4 bases; bases with no gene match: 11. Germline lookup yields CDR1 SGHRS and CDR2 YFSETQ. The length of the CDR3 is 16 residues.

The chain joins TRBV19 to TRBJ2-1; no firm D call. The CDR3 contains 14 residues. Per the germline V gene, CDR1 is LNHDA and CDR2 is SQIVND (reference sequence). V was shortened by 3 bases and J by 8 bases, with 14 bases between the two germline ends. The DNA of the CDR3 is TGTGCCAGTAGTATCTCTAGTACGGTGTATGAGCAGTTCTTC. Amino acids: CASSISSTVYEQFF. Full variable domain (rest looked up from reference TRBV19 and TRBJ2-1): DGGITQSPKYLFRKEGQNVTLSCEQNLNHDAMYWYRQDPGQGLRLIYYSQIVNDFQKGDIAEGYSVSREKKESFPLTVTSAQKNPTAFYLCASSISSTVYEQFFGPGTRLTVL.

This chain connects TRBV28 to TRBJ2-1; D may match TRBD1 or TRBD2 (6 bases each). This CDR3 comprises 18 residues. V gave up 0 bases and J gave up 0 bases, with 15 bases separating them. CDR1 and CDR2 from the germline V gene are MDHEN and SYDVKM. The CDR3: CASSLWGSGASSYNEQFF. As DNA, the CDR3 is TGTGCCAGCAGTTTATGGGGTTCGGGGGCGAGCTCCTACAATGAGCAGTTCTTC.

V and J are TRBV9 and TRBJ2-2; a possible D gene is TRBD1 (6 bases). The germline gives CDR1 SGDLS, CDR2 YYNGEE. The CDR3 is 14 amino acids. The V end lost 3 bases, the J end lost 6 bases, and 12 bases lay between the germline ends. The CDR3 loop reads CASSETQGSGELFF. DNA for the CDR3: TGTGCCAGCAGCGAAACACAGGGTTCCGGGGAGCTGTTTTTT.

The table lists this clone with a few counts. This chain joins TRBV2 and TRBJ2-3; 7 nucleotides align to TRBD2. This CDR3 spans 16 amino acids. Germline CDR1 and CDR2: SNHLY and FYNNEI. V shed 5 bases, J shed 3 bases, and the junction held 11 bases outside the gene matches. The CDR3 region has the DNA TGTGCCAGCAGTCGGGCCGGCGGGAGAGTAACAGATACGCAGTATTTT. Amino acids: CASSRAGGRVTDTQYF.

The rearrangement links TRBV5-1 to TRBJ1-2, with D tentatively TRBD1 (5 bases). This CDR3 has 13 amino acids. Per the germline V gene, CDR1 is SGHRS and CDR2 is YFSETQ. Trimming shortened V by 2 bases and J by 13 bases, and 18 bases separated the two germline ends. The CDR3 spells CASSFDSGSECTF. In nucleotides, the CDR3 is TGCGCCAGCAGCTTCGACAGCGGAAGTGAGTGCACCTTC.

This chain uses TRBV28 with TRBJ2-1; 11 bases align to TRBD2. V trimming: 2 bases; J trimming: 6 bases; junction bases outside the gene matches: 9. The CDR3 contains 17 residues. Germline-derived CDR1 and CDR2 are MDHEN and SYDVKM. Written as DNA, the CDR3 is TGTGCCAGCAGTTTAGATCCTCTAGCGGGAGGCCCCAATGAGCAGTTCTTC. Translating it yields CASSLDPLAGGPNEQFF.

The rearrangement links TRBV10-3 to TRBJ2-3, with a possible D match to TRBD2 (6 bases). V was cut by 0 bases and J by 2 bases, with 9 bases left in between. The CDR3 length is 15 residues. CDR1 and CDR2 (germline): ENHRY, SYGVKD. The CDR3 DNA reads as TGTGCCATCAGTGAGTCGGCGGGACTCACAGATACGCAGTATTTT. As protein: CAISESAGLTDTQYF.

This clone was counted between two and nine times. The chain carries TRBV18 and TRBJ1-2, with a weak D call TRBD1 (5 bases). Germline V gives CDR1 KGHSH, CDR2 LQKENI. Trimming left V 3 bases short and J 6 bases short, with 11 bases between. The CDR3 has 13 amino acids. The DNA of the CDR3 is TGTGCCAGCTCACCGCAGGGAGGGGATGGCTACACCTTC. Protein product: CASSPQGGDGYTF.

The chain employs TRBV7-9 and TRBJ2-3; 10 bases are shared with TRBD2. This CDR3 is 16 amino acids long. Losses at the gene ends were 5 bases for V and 0 bases for J; bases not matched to a gene: 5. Looked up from germline, CDR1 is SEHNR and CDR2 is FQNEAQ (reference sequence). The CDR3 reads CASSHISGRSTDTQYF. CDR3 in DNA: TGTGCCAGCAGCCACATTAGCGGGAGGAGCACAGATACGCAGTATTTT.

The rearrangement joins TRBV24-1 to TRBJ1-2; D unresolved. The CDR3 consists of 13 residues. V was trimmed by 2 bases and J by 3 bases, leaving 6 bases between them. Germline CDR1 reads KGHDR; CDR2 reads SFDVKD. The CDR3, as DNA: TGTGCCACCAGTGATTCGGACGACTATGGCTACACCTTC. Protein sequence: CATSDSDDYGYTF.

This chain joins TRBV10-3 and TRBJ1-1, with no clear D. There are 12 residues in the CDR3. Per germline, CDR1 ENHRY and CDR2 SYGVKD. V was cut by 5 bases and J by 1 base, with 5 bases left in between. The CDR3 protein is CAISSGNTEAFF. The CDR3 DNA follows: TGTGCCATCAGTTCAGGGAACACTGAAGCTTTCTTT.